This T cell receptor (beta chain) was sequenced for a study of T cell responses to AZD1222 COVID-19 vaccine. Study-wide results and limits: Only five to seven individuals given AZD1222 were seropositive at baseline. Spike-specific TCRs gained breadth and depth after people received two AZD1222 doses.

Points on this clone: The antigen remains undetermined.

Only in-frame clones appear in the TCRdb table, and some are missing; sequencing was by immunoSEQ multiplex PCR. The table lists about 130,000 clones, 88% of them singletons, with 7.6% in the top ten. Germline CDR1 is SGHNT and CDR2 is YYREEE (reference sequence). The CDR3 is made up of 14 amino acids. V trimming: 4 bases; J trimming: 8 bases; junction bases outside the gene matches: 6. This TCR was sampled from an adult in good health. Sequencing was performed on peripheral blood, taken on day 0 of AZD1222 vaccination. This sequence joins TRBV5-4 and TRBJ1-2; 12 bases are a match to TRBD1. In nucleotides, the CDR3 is TGTGCCAGCAGCACGGGACAGGGGGCGGGAGGCTACACCTTC. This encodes CASSTGQGAGGYTF.